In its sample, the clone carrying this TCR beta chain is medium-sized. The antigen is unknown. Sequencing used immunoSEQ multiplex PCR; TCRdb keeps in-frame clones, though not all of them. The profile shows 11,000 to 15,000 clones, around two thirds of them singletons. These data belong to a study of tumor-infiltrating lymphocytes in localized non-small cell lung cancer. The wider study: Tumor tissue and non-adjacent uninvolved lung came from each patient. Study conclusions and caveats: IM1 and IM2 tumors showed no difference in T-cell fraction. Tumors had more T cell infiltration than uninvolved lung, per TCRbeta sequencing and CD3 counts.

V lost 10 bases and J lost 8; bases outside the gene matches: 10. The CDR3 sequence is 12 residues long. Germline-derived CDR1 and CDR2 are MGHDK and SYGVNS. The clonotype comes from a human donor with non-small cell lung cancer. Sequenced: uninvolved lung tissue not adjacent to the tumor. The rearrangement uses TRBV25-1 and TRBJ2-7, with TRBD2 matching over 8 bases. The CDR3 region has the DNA TGTGCCACGTTAGCGGGGTCCTTGAAGCAGTACTTC. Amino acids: CATLAGSLKQYF.